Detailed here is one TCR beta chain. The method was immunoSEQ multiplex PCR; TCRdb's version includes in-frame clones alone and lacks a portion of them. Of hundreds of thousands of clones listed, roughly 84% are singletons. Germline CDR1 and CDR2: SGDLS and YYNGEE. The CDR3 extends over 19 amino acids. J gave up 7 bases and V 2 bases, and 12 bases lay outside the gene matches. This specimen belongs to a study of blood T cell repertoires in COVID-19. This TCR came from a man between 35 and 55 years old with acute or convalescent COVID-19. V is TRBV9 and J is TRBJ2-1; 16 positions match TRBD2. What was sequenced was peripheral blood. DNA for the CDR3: TGTGCCAGCAGCGTGGACCTGGGACTAGCGGGGGGGATTTCGAATGAGCAGTTCTTC. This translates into CASSVDLGLAGGISNEQFF.